This is a list of T cell receptor beta chains from one sample in a study of long-term antiretroviral therapy in people with HIV. TCRdb's copy holds only in-frame clones and misses some; the assay was immunoSEQ multiplex PCR. Of 20,000 to 30,000 clones in the sample, around 79% were seen once. The input for sequencing was unsorted PBMCs, taken 1.2 years after starting antiretroviral therapy. These receptors came from a woman in her 40s with HIV. Both conserved end residues are part of each CDR3. The D gene is left open where the match is weak. Rows give clone size only sometimes, using once, few, many, or a class for an expanded clone.

>NA|TRBV2|TRBJ2-3|NA|14
CAIPGTGITDTQYF
TGTGCCATACCGGGGACGGGAATCACAGATACGCAGTATTTT
>NA|TRBV30|TRBJ2-7|NA|14
CAWSAKGRSYEQYF
TGTGCCTGGAGTGCGAAGGGGAGGTCGTACGAGCAGTACTTC
>NA|TRBV5-1|TRBJ2-3|TRBD1|16
CASRLAGTGSTDTQYF
TGCGCCAGCAGATTGGCCGGGACAGGGAGCACAGATACGCAGTATTTT
>NA|TRBV2|TRBJ1-2|NA|14
CASSEFRAGYGYTF
TGTGCCAGCAGTGAATTTCGGGCAGGGTATGGCTACACCTTC
>NA|TRBV5-6|TRBJ2-7|TRBD2|16
CASSLGRGTSGYEQYF
TGTGCCAGCAGCTTAGGACGAGGGACTAGCGGCTACGAGCAGTACTTC
>NA|TRBV5-1|TRBJ2-2|TRBD1|15
CASSQGQGWDGELFF
TGCGCCAGCAGCCAGGGACAGGGATGGGACGGGGAGCTGTTTTTT
>few|TRBV14|TRBJ2-7|NA|14
CASSQNGKVLEQYF
TGTGCCAGCAGCCAAAACGGGAAGGTGTTAGAGCAGTACTTC
>NA|TRBV5-1|TRBJ2-7|TRBD1|15
CASSPDRGPSYEQYF
TGCGCCAGCAGTCCTGACAGGGGGCCTAGCTACGAGCAGTACTTC
>NA|TRBV5-1|TRBJ2-1|TRBD1|15
CASSWTGHTDNEQFF
TGCGCCAGCAGCTGGACAGGGCATACCGACAATGAGCAGTTCTTC
>NA|TRBV7-2|TRBJ2-3|TRBD1|14
CASSRDSGTDTQYF
TGTGCCAGCAGCCGGGACAGTGGCACGGATACGCAGTATTTT
>NA|TRBV6-1|TRBJ1-5|NA|16
CASSDGRAGSNQPQHF
TGTGCCAGCAGTGATGGGAGGGCTGGAAGCAATCAGCCCCAGCATTTT
>NA|TRBV7-9|TRBJ1-1|NA|10
CASSFTEAFF
TGTGCCAGCAGCTTTACTGAAGCTTTCTTT
>few|TRBV5-6|TRBJ1-1|NA|15
CASSSRQEGNTEAFF
TGTGCCAGCAGCAGCCGACAGGAAGGGAACACTGAAGCTTTCTTT
>NA|TRBV7-8|TRBJ1-4|NA|20
CASSPYRVLTGNLLNEKLFF
TGTGCCAGCAGCCCCTACAGGGTCCTTACCGGGAATCTCCTTAATGAAAAACTGTTTTTT
>NA|TRBV28|TRBJ1-2|NA|12
CASSNTDYGYTF
TGTGCCAGCAGTAATACTGACTATGGCTACACCTTC
>once|TRBV2|TRBJ1-2|TRBD1|15
CASSAPTGDKSGYTF
TGTGCCAGCAGCGCTCCGACAGGGGATAAGTCTGGCTACACCTTC
>NA|TRBV10-1|TRBJ2-3|NA|14
CASSESGGTDTQYF
TGCGCCAGCAGTGAGTCGGGAGGCACAGATACGCAGTATTTT
>NA|TRBV2|TRBJ1-6|TRBD1|14
CASSETGYNSPLHF
TGTGCCAGCAGTGAGACAGGGTATAATTCACCCCTCCACTTT
>NA|TRBV4-1|TRBJ1-6|NA|19
CASSQDPFGATAYNSPLHF
TGCGCCAGCAGCCAAGATCCCTTCGGGGCCACCGCCTATAATTCACCCCTCCACTTT
>NA|TRBV7-9|TRBJ1-1|NA|12
CASSLAGAEAFF
TGTGCCAGCAGCTTAGCAGGGGCTGAAGCTTTCTTT
>few|TRBV11-2|TRBJ2-1|NA|12
CASSLVGGEQFF
TGTGCCAGCAGCTTAGTGGGGGGTGAGCAGTTCTTC
>NA|TRBV7-2|TRBJ2-3|TRBD1|15
CASSLTGMGTDTQYF
TGTGCCAGCAGCCTGACAGGGATGGGCACAGATACGCAGTATTTT
>NA|TRBV30|TRBJ1-6|NA|14
CAWSGSAKNSPLHF
TGTGCCTGGAGTGGGTCAGCAAAAAATTCACCCCTCCACTTT
>NA|TRBV5-4|TRBJ2-2|NA|14
CASSFPGSTGELFF
TGTGCCAGCAGCTTCCCAGGATCCACCGGGGAGCTGTTTTTT
>NA|TRBV9|TRBJ1-5|TRBD1|16
CASSVGWDRVNQPQHF
TGTGCCAGCAGCGTAGGGTGGGACAGGGTTAACCAGCCCCAGCATTTT
>NA|TRBV5-4|TRBJ1-2|NA|15
CASSFESQANYGYTF
TGTGCCAGCAGCTTTGAGTCTCAAGCTAACTATGGCTACACCTTC